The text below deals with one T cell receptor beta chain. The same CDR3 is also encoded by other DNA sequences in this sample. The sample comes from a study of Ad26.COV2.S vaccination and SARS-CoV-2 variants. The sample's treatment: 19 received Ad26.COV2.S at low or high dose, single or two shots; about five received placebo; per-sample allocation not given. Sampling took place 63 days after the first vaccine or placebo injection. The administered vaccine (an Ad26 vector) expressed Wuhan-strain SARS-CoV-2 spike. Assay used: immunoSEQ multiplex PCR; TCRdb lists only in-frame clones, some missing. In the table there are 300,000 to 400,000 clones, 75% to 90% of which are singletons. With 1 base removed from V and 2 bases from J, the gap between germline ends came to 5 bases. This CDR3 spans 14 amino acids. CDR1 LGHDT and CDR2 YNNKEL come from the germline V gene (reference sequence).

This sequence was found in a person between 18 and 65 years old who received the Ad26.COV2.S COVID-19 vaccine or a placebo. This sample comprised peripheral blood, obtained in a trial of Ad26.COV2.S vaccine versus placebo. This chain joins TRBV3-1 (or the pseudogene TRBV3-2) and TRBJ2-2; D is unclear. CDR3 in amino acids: CASSQVRNTGELFF. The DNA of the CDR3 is TGTGCCAGCAGCCAAGTGAGAAACACCGGGGAGCTGTTTTTT.